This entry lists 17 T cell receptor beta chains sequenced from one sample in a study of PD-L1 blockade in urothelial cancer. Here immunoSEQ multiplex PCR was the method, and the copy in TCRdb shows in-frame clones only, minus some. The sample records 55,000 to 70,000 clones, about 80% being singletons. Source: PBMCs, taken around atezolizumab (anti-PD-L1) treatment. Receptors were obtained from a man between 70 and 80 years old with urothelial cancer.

CDR3 nucleotides: TGTGCCAGCAGCGCGGACAGCTACTCTGGAAACACCATATATTTT. Residues: CASSADSYSGNTIYF. The chain employs TRBV7-9 and TRBJ1-3, with a weak D call TRBD1 (6 bases). The CDR3 is made up of 15 amino acids. V lost 5 bases and J 0 bases, leaving 11 bases between the germline ends. In germline, CDR1 is SEHNR, CDR2 FQNEAQ (reference sequence).

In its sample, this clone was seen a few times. CDR3 in amino acids: CASSILDNYQPQHF. CDR3 sequence (DNA): TGTGCCAGCAGTATATTGGACAATTATCAGCCCCAGCATTTT. The chain carries TRBV28 and TRBJ1-5; D is possibly TRBD1 (5 bases). CDR1 and CDR2 from the germline V gene are MDHEN and SYDVKM. Trimming removed 5 bases from V and 5 bases from J, with 13 bases in between. The CDR3 consists of 14 residues.

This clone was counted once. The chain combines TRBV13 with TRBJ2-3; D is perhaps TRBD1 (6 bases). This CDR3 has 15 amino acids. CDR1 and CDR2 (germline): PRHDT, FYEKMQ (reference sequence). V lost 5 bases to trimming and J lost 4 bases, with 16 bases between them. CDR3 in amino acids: CASSPRRGRADTQYF. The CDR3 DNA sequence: TGTGCCAGCAGCCCCCGCAGGGGTAGGGCAGATACGCAGTATTTT.

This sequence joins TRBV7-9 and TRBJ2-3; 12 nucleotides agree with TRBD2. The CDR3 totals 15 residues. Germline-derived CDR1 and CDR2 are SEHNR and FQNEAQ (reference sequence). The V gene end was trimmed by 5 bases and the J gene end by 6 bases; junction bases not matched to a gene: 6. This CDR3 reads CASSPRTSGTDTQYF. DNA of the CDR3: TGTGCCAGCAGCCCCAGGACTAGCGGGACTGATACGCAGTATTTT.

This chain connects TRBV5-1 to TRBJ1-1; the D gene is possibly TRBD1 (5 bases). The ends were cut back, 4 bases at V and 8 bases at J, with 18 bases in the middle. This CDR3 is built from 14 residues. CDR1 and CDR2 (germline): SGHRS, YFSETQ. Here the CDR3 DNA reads TGCGCCAGCAGCCCGTGGGGGAGGCAGGGCGAAGCTTTCTTT. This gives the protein CASSPWGRQGEAFF.

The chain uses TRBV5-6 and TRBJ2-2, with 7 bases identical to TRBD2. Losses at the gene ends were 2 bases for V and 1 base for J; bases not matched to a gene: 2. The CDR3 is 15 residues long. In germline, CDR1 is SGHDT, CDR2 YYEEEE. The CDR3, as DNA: TGTGCCAGCAGCTTAGCGGGGCGGAACACCGGGGAGCTGTTTTTT. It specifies CASSLAGRNTGELFF. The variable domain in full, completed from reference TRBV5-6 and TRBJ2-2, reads DAGVTQSPTHLIKTRGQQVTLRCSPKSGHDTVSWYQQALGQGPQFIFQYYEEEERQRGNFPDRFSGHQFPNYSSELNVNALLLGDSALYLCASSLAGRNTGELFFGEGSRLTVL.

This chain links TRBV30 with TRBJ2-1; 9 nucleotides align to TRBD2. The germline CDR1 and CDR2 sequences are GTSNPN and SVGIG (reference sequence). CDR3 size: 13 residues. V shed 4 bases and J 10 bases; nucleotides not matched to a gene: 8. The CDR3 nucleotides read TGTGCCTGGAAGGGGCTAGCGGGAAACGAGCAGTTCTTC. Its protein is CAWKGLAGNEQFF.

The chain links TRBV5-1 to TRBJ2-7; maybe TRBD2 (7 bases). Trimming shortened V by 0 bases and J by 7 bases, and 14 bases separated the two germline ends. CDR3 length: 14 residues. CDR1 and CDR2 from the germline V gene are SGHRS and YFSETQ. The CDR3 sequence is CASSLVGGALEQYF. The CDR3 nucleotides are TGCGCCAGCAGCTTGGTAGGGGGGGCCCTAGAGCAGTACTTC.

CDR3 coding DNA: TGTGCCAGCAGCGTAACTCCGGGACTCCAGAACTATGGCTACACCTTC. The encoded protein is CASSVTPGLQNYGYTF. The chain uses TRBV9 and TRBJ1-2; TRBD1 might be the D (5 bases). Germline V CDR1 and CDR2: SGDLS, YYNGEE. V lost 1 base and J 2 bases, leaving 15 bases between the germline ends. The CDR3 contains 16 residues.

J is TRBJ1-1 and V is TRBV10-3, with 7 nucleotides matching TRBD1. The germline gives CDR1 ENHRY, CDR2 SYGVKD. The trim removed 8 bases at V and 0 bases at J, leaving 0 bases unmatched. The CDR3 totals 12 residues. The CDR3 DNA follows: TGTGCCATCGGGACAGTGAACACTGAAGCTTTCTTT. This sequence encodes CAIGTVNTEAFF.

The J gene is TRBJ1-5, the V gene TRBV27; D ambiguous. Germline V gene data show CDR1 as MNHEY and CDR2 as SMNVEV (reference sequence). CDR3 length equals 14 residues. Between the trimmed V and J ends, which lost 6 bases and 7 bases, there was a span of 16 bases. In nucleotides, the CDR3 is TGTGCCAGCAGGGCCCCCGGGTACGACCAGCCCCAGCATTTT. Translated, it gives CASRAPGYDQPQHF.

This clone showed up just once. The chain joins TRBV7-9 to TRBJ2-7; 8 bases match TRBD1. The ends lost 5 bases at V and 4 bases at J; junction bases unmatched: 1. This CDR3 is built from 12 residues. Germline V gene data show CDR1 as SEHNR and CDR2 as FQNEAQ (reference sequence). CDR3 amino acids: CASSRTGYEQYF. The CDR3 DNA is TGTGCCAGCAGCCGGACAGGGTACGAGCAGTACTTC. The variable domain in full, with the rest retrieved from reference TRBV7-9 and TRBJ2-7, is DTGVSQNPRHKITKRGQNVTFRCDPISEHNRLYWYRQTLGQGPEFLTYFQNEAQLEKSRLLSDRFSAERPKGSFSTLEIQRTEQGDSAMYLCASSRTGYEQYFGPGTRLTVT.

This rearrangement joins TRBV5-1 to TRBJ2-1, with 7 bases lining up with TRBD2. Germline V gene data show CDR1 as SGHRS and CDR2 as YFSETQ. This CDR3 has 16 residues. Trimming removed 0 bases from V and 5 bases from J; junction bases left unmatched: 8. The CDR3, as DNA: TGCGCCAGCAGCTTGGGTGGTTCTAGCGGAAACAATGAGCAGTTCTTC. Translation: CASSLGGSSGNNEQFF.

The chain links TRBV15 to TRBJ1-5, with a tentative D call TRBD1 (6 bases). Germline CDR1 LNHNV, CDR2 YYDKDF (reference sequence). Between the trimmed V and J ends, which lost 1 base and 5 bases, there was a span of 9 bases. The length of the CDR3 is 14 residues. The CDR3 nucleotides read TGTGCCACCAGCAGAGCAGGGGTTTATCAGCCCCAGCATTTT. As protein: CATSRAGVYQPQHF. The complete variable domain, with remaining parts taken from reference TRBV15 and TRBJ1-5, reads DAMVIQNPRYQVTQFGKPVTLSCSQTLNHNVMYWYQQKSSQAPKLLFHYYDKDFNNEADTPDNFQSRRPNTSFCFLDIRSPGLGDTAMYLCATSRAGVYQPQHFGDGTRLSIL.

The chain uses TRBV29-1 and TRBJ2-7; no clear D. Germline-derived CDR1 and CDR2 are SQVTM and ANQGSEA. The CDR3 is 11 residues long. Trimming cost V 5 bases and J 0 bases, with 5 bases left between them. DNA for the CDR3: TGCAGCGTTCGTATCTCCTACGAGCAGTACTTC. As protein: CSVRISYEQYF.

CDR3 sequence: CASSYEGPEAFF. CDR3 in DNA: TGTGCCAGCAGTTACGAGGGCCCTGAAGCTTTCTTT. J is TRBJ1-1 and V is TRBV6-6; D is undetermined. This CDR3 is 12 amino acids long. The germline V and J ends were trimmed by 2 bases and 6 bases, with 7 bases remaining between them. CDR1 MNHNY and CDR2 SVGAGI come from the germline V gene (reference sequence).

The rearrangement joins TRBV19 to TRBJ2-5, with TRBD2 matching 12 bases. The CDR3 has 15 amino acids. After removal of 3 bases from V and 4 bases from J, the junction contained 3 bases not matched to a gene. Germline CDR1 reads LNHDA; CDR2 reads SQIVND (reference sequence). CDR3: CASSMPLAGGETQYF. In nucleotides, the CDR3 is TGTGCCAGTAGTATGCCACTAGCGGGAGGAGAGACCCAGTACTTC.